This TCR beta chain was obtained from a study of cytomegalovirus exposure and HLA in healthy donors. Study-wide points: An analysis done earlier found most TCR beta V segments productive about 87% or about 30% of the time. Presence/absence analysis assumed near-uniform sequencing depth across donors.

PCR used 60 Vbeta primers and 13 Jbeta primers. Using immunoSEQ multiplex PCR, the repertoire was profiled, and TCRdb retains in-frame clones only, with some absent. Of some 150,000 clones in the sample, approximately 10% were seen once. Of note for this clone: No antigen is known for it.

Germline CDR1 reads LGHNA; CDR2 reads YSLEER. The ends lost 0 bases at V and 5 bases at J; junction bases unmatched: 12. The CDR3 totals 17 residues. This clonotype was sampled from a woman in her thirties or forties in good health and CMV-seropositive. Sample: PBMCs. This chain joins TRBV4-3 and TRBJ1-2, with 7 nucleotides matching TRBD1. The CDR3 region has the DNA TGCGCCAGCAGCCAAGATATGGACACGACAGGGATGTATGGCTACACCTTC. Translation: CASSQDMDTTGMYGYTF.